Listed below are T cell receptor beta chains from one sample, sequenced in a study of control samples from healthy donors and cancer patients. The protocol was immunoSEQ multiplex PCR, while the TCRdb copy is restricted to in-frame clones and leaves out a portion. This table holds approximately 100,000 clones, approximately 86% found once. Sequences were obtained from blood. The receptors were gathered from a man aged 30-40 years in good health. CDR3s include the opening cysteine and the closing phenylalanine or tryptophan. D genes are given only for firm matches. Expanded clones are given a class, and other clones once, few, many or no size at all.

j_gene	len	v_gene	abundance	d_gene	CDR3aa	CDR3nt
TRBJ2-7	15	TRBV7-9	-	TRBD2	CASSLTSGVFYEQYF	TGTGCCAGCAGCTTAACTAGCGGAGTGTTCTACGAGCAGTACTTC
TRBJ2-3	16	TRBV9	-	-	CASSVGRFEGADTQYF	TGTGCCAGCAGCGTAGGCCGGTTCGAGGGGGCAGATACGCAGTATTTT
TRBJ2-6	17	TRBV2	-	TRBD1	CASGIRGQPSGANVLTF	TGTGCCAGTGGGATAAGGGGACAGCCATCTGGGGCCAACGTCCTGACTTTC
TRBJ2-1	19	TRBV11-3	-	TRBD2	CASSPSGTSGRTPYNEQFF	TGTGCCAGCAGCCCATCCGGGACTAGCGGGAGGACCCCCTACAATGAGCAGTTCTTC
TRBJ2-1	13	TRBV30	once	-	CAWTRGSYNEQFF	TGTGCCTGGACCCGCGGATCCTACAATGAGCAGTTCTTC
TRBJ2-5	14	TRBV4-2	-	-	CASSQDRFLETQYF	TGTGCCAGCAGCCAAGATCGGTTTCTGGAGACCCAGTACTTC
TRBJ1-2	12	TRBV30	-	-	CAWSVHQDGYTF	TGTGCCTGGAGTGTACACCAAGATGGCTACACCTTC
TRBJ2-7	13	TRBV5-1	once	-	CASSPDNTDEQYF	TGCGCCAGCAGCCCGGATAACACGGATGAGCAGTACTTC
TRBJ1-1	14	TRBV28	-	-	CASSFTLDRAEAFF	TGTGCCAGCAGTTTTACCCTAGACCGCGCTGAAGCTTTCTTT
TRBJ2-5	13	TRBV7-8	-	-	CASSRTIGETQYF	TGTGCCAGCAGCCGCACAATAGGCGAGACCCAGTACTTC
TRBJ2-3	13	TRBV13	-	-	CASSPDSTDTQYF	TGTGCCAGCAGCCCTGACAGCACAGATACGCAGTATTTT
TRBJ2-2	14	TRBV5-1	-	TRBD2	CASSLGTSPGELFF	TGCGCCAGCAGCTTGGGGACTAGCCCCGGGGAGCTGTTTTTT
TRBJ1-2	13	TRBV6-5	-	-	CASRAGEDYGYTF	TGTGCCAGCAGAGCTGGGGAGGACTATGGCTACACCTTC
TRBJ1-2	14	TRBV27	-	-	CASNPSPEGYGYTF	TGTGCCAGCAATCCCAGCCCTGAGGGCTATGGCTACACCTTC
TRBJ2-3	11	TRBV7-2	-	-	CASSLTDTQYF	TGTGCCAGCAGCTTAACAGATACGCAGTATTTT
TRBJ1-6	14	TRBV19	-	-	CASSPSGTLFTLHF	TGTGCCAGTAGCCCATCCGGGACCCTCTTCACCCTCCACTTT
TRBJ2-2	16	TRBV11-3	-	TRBD2	CASSFGTSGTTGELFF	TGTGCCAGCAGCTTTGGGACTAGCGGGACGACCGGGGAGCTGTTTTTT
TRBJ1-1	15	TRBV29-1	-	-	CSVSGSNPLGTEAFF	TGCAGCGTCTCCGGGAGCAACCCCTTGGGCACTGAAGCTTTCTTT
TRBJ1-1	14	TRBV11-3	-	TRBD1	CASSKTGMNTEAFF	TGTGCCAGCAGCAAGACAGGGATGAACACTGAAGCTTTCTTT
TRBJ1-2	13	TRBV13	-	TRBD1	CASSSTGGEGYTF	TGTGCCAGCAGTTCCACAGGGGGGGAAGGCTACACCTTC
TRBJ1-1	15	TRBV6-5	-	TRBD1	CASSYRGQASTEAFF	TGTGCCAGCAGTTACAGGGGGCAGGCCTCCACTGAAGCTTTCTTT
TRBJ1-6	14	TRBV6-2/TRBV6-3	-	-	CASSLGQGNSPLHF	TGTGCCAGCAGTTTGGGGCAGGGTAACTCACCCCTCCACTTT
TRBJ2-1	16	TRBV19	-	-	CASCPSGQRIYNEQFF	TGTGCCAGTTGTCCTTCAGGGCAGCGGATCTACAATGAGCAGTTCTTC
TRBJ1-1	10	TRBV19	-	-	CASRNTEAFF	TGTGCCAGTCGAAACACTGAAGCTTTCTTT
TRBJ2-1	12	TRBV11-2	-	-	CASSSHEGEQFF	TGTGCCAGCAGCTCGCACGAGGGAGAGCAGTTCTTC
TRBJ1-1	16	TRBV6-6	-	-	CASSYRPRGMNTEAFF	TGTGCCAGCAGTTACCGGCCGCGGGGCATGAACACTGAAGCTTTCTTT
TRBJ2-2	16	TRBV7-9	-	TRBD2	CASSPRTSDHTGELFF	TGTGCCAGCAGCCCAAGGACTAGCGACCACACCGGGGAGCTGTTTTTT
TRBJ2-1	12	TRBV4-2	-	-	CASSPARDEQFF	TGTGCCAGCAGCCCAGCTAGGGATGAGCAGTTCTTC
TRBJ2-7	16	TRBV28	once	-	CASSLFGLGYSYEQYF	TGTGCCAGCAGTTTATTTGGGCTGGGGTACTCCTACGAGCAGTACTTC
TRBJ1-3	11	TRBV20-1	-	-	CSASTGNTIYF	TGCAGTGCAAGTACTGGAAACACCATATATTTT
TRBJ2-2	15	TRBV5-1	-	TRBD1	CASSMGQGGTGELFF	TGCGCCAGCAGCATGGGACAGGGGGGCACCGGGGAGCTGTTTTTT